The 22 T cell receptor beta chains below were found in one sample sequenced in a study of PD-1 blockade in classical Hodgkin lymphoma. Sample time point: cycle 4 day 1 (C4D1), after 6 weeks of nivolumab. After autologous stem cell transplantation all patients relapsed, and prior brentuximab vedotin exposure differed between cohorts. Libraries were prepared by immunoSEQ multiplex PCR; TCRdb keeps only in-frame clonotypes and omits some of them. This repertoire shows 100,000 or so clones, approximately 89% found once; its top ten account for roughly 20%. This specimen consisted of peripheral blood mononuclear cells (PBMCs), obtained before the fourth cycle of nivolumab. The receptors were sampled from a human donor with classical Hodgkin lymphoma.

This rearrangement joins TRBV28 to TRBJ2-3; 9 positions match TRBD1. The CDR3 sequence is 15 residues long. Germline lookup yields CDR1 MDHEN and CDR2 SYDVKM. J gave up 2 bases and V 5 bases, and 5 bases lay outside the gene matches. CDR3 nucleotide sequence: TGTGCCAGCAGTCCCGGGACAGGGCACACAGATACGCAGTATTTT. Amino acids: CASSPGTGHTDTQYF.

This clone was picked up one time. The rearrangement joins TRBV7-6 to TRBJ2-7; the D is unclear. CDR1 is SGHVS, CDR2 FNYEAQ, per germline. The CDR3 consists of 13 residues. With 4 bases removed from V and 2 bases from J, the gap between germline ends came to 9 bases. CDR3 nucleotide sequence: TGTGCCAGCAGCTCGGGTTACCCCTACGAGCAGTACTTC. Translation gives CASSSGYPYEQYF.

V usage is TRBV5-1 and J usage is TRBJ2-2; 7 nucleotides match TRBD1. J was trimmed by 2 bases and V by 1 base; bases with no gene match: 8. Germline CDR1 SGHRS, CDR2 YFSETQ. CDR3 size: 17 residues. CDR3 coding DNA: TGCGCCAGCAGCTTGTCAATGACAGGGATAAACACCGGGGAGCTGTTTTTT. It yields the protein CASSLSMTGINTGELFF. The whole variable domain, remainder taken from reference TRBV5-1 and TRBJ2-2, is KAGVTQTPRYLIKTRGQQVTLSCSPISGHRSVSWYQQTPGQGLQFLFEYFSETQRNKGNFPGRFSGRQFSNSRSEMNVSTLELGDSALYLCASSLSMTGINTGELFFGEGSRLTVL.

The rearrangement joins TRBV4-1 to TRBJ1-1; D is uncertain. This CDR3 spans 13 amino acids. CDR1 MGHRA and CDR2 YSYEKL come from the germline V gene. V was cut by 1 base and J by 1 base, with 4 bases left in between. The CDR3 sequence is CASSQGRNTEAFF. The CDR3 bases are TGCGCCAGCAGCCAAGGTCGGAACACTGAAGCTTTCTTT.

The chain joins TRBV4-2 to TRBJ2-1; tentatively, D is TRBD1 or TRBD2 (5 bases each). V was cut by 3 bases and J by 9 bases, with 9 bases left in between. This CDR3 is 12 amino acids long. Germline-derived CDR1 and CDR2 are LGHNA and YNFKEQ. The CDR3 DNA follows: TGTGCCAGCAGCCAGGGGGAAGGTGAGCAGTTCTTC. Amino acids: CASSQGEGEQFF.

The chain combines TRBV5-6 with TRBJ1-2; the D gene is possibly TRBD1 (6 bases). V lost 2 bases and J lost 4, with 12 bases in between. Germline V gene sequence: CDR1 SGHDT, CDR2 YYEEEE. The CDR3 length is 14 residues. CDR3 nucleotide sequence: TGTGCCAGCAGCTTTTTGGAGGGGGTCTATGGCTACACCTTC. Translating it yields CASSFLEGVYGYTF.

This clone was detected once. The chain combines TRBV19 with TRBJ2-7; D may match TRBD1 or TRBD2 (5 bases each). Trimming took 3 bases from V and 7 from J, leaving 22 bases between them. The V gene's germline CDR1 is LNHDA and CDR2 SQIVND (reference sequence). The CDR3 covers 16 residues. Written as DNA, the CDR3 is TGTGCCAGTAGTATTAATACGGGACGGTGGAGTACTGAGCAGTACTTC. Its protein product is CASSINTGRWSTEQYF.

V is TRBV6-1 and J is TRBJ2-5, with TRBD2 identical over 7 bases. Unmatched junction bases numbered 9, after V lost 4 bases and J lost 4 bases. CDR3 length equals 15 residues. The germline V gene encodes CDR1 MNHNS and CDR2 SASEGT. The CDR3 bases are TGTGCCAGCAGTGGCGGGACTACCGTCGGAGAGACCCAGTACTTC. Amino acids: CASSGGTTVGETQYF.

The J gene is TRBJ1-1, the V gene TRBV7-2, with D unresolved. Germline V gives CDR1 SGHTA, CDR2 FQGNSA. The CDR3 totals 13 residues. The germline V and J ends were trimmed by 4 bases and 3 bases, with 9 bases remaining between them. The CDR3 reads CASSSYLDTEAFF. The CDR3 region has the DNA TGTGCCAGCAGCTCATACCTGGACACTGAAGCTTTCTTT. The entire variable domain, with the rest obtained from reference TRBV7-2 and TRBJ1-1, is as follows: GAGVSQSPSNKVTEKGKDVELRCDPISGHTALYWYRQSLGQGLEFLIYFQGNSAPDKSGLPSDRFSAERTGGSVSTLTIQRTQQEDSAVYLCASSSYLDTEAFFGQGTRLTVV.

This chain joins TRBV7-2 and TRBJ2-2; 9 bases fit TRBD2. V lost 5 bases to trimming and J lost 4 bases; unmatched junction nucleotides: 8. The germline gives CDR1 SGHTA, CDR2 FQGNSA. The CDR3 length is 16 residues. The CDR3 is CASSPPGLALTGELFF. CDR3 sequence (DNA): TGTGCCAGCAGCCCGCCGGGACTAGCTCTCACCGGGGAGCTGTTTTTT. The complete variable domain, with remaining parts taken from reference TRBV7-2 and TRBJ2-2, reads GAGVSQSPSNKVTEKGKDVELRCDPISGHTALYWYRQSLGQGLEFLIYFQGNSAPDKSGLPSDRFSAERTGGSVSTLTIQRTQQEDSAVYLCASSPPGLALTGELFFGEGSRLTVL.

Only one count was recorded for this clone. The V gene is TRBV6-5, the J gene TRBJ2-2, with D possibly matching TRBD1 (6 bases). V shed 8 bases and J shed 2 bases, with 15 bases lying between them. The germline V gene encodes CDR1 MNHEY and CDR2 SVGAGI. CDR3 length: 15 residues. The CDR3 DNA reads as TGTGCCAGCCTGGGCCCCAGGGGAAACACCGGGGAGCTGTTTTTT. Translating gives CASLGPRGNTGELFF.

The chain recombines TRBV5-1 with TRBJ1-4; TRBD1 might be the D (6 bases). Per the germline V gene, CDR1 is SGHRS and CDR2 is YFSETQ. This CDR3 contains 15 residues. V shed 0 bases and J shed 6 bases, with 12 bases lying between them. The CDR3 sequence: CASSLDPGVDEKLFF. For the CDR3, the DNA is TGCGCCAGCAGCTTGGATCCAGGGGTCGATGAAAAACTGTTTTTT.

V usage is TRBV27 and J usage is TRBJ2-7, with a tentative D call TRBD1 (6 bases). Trimming removed 4 bases from V and 2 bases from J, with 12 bases in between. Germline CDR1 reads MNHEY; CDR2 reads SMNVEV (reference sequence). The CDR3 has 14 residues. The CDR3 loop is CASSSATGTYEQYF. CDR3 DNA: TGTGCCAGCAGTTCTGCGACAGGAACCTACGAGCAGTACTTC.

The CDR3 DNA reads TGTGCCAGCAGCCCGGGACACCGCTCCTACGAGCAGTACTTC. It is translated as CASSPGHRSYEQYF. This chain uses TRBV5-6 with TRBJ2-7, with D perhaps TRBD1 (6 bases). The V and J ends lost 4 bases and 0 bases respectively, with 11 bases between them. CDR3 length equals 14 residues. The V gene's germline CDR1 is SGHDT and CDR2 YYEEEE.

The chain links TRBV10-1 to TRBJ2-2; D unresolved. V lost 3 bases and J 4 bases, leaving 15 bases between the germline ends. Germline lookup yields CDR1 WNHNN and CDR2 SYGVQD (reference sequence). This CDR3 has 16 residues. As DNA, the CDR3 is TGCGCCAGCAGTGAATACAGCCGGGCCCTCACCGGGGAGCTGTTTTTT. This encodes CASSEYSRALTGELFF.

The CDR3 region has the DNA TGTGCCAGCAGCGCAGAGGAAAACATTCAGTACTTC. Translated, it gives CASSAEENIQYF. The chain links TRBV2 to TRBJ2-4, with D unclear. Germline CDR1 reads SNHLY; CDR2 reads FYNNEI. The CDR3 extends over 12 amino acids. The V end lost 6 bases, the J end lost 5 bases, and 8 bases lay between the germline ends.

Concerning this clone itself: The junction does not match germline at one end; this may be a read error. This rearrangement joins TRBV5-1 to TRBJ2-1, with D unclear. This CDR3 comprises 12 residues. Looked up from germline, CDR1 is SGHRS and CDR2 is YFSETQ. The CDR3 DNA is TGCGCCAGCAGCTTGGGTCTCAATGGGCAGTTCTTC. This gives the protein CASSLGLNGQFF.

In this sample, this clone turned up a few times. The V call is TRBV6-4, the J call TRBJ2-1; 12 bases are shared with TRBD2. The CDR3 spans 16 residues. Germline-derived CDR1 and CDR2 are MRHNA and SNTAGT. J lost 6 bases, V lost 8 bases, and 11 bases had no gene match. The CDR3 sequence is CASSRASGRGTNEQFF. CDR3 coding DNA: TGTGCCAGCTCCCGGGCTAGCGGGAGGGGAACCAATGAGCAGTTCTTC.

The V gene is TRBV18, the J gene TRBJ1-1, with 8 bases lining up with TRBD1. Trimming removed 3 bases from V and 0 bases from J; junction bases left unmatched: 12. The CDR3 is made up of 18 amino acids. Germline CDR1 KGHSH, CDR2 LQKENI. The CDR3 loop is CASSPPMRTGILNTEAFF. The CDR3 nucleotides read TGTGCCAGCTCACCTCCTATGAGGACAGGGATTCTGAACACTGAAGCTTTCTTT.

This clone was found once. The rearrangement joins TRBV19 to TRBJ2-2; the match to TRBD1 covers 7 bases. The CDR3 runs 17 residues. V shed 2 bases and J 5 bases; nucleotides not matched to a gene: 11. The V gene's germline CDR1 is LNHDA and CDR2 SQIVND (reference sequence). The CDR3 spells CASSIYPRQGVTGELFF. CDR3 in DNA: TGTGCCAGTAGTATATACCCCAGACAGGGAGTGACCGGGGAGCTGTTTTTT.

This clone was seen just once. The V call is TRBV7-2, the J call TRBJ2-7; D possibly corresponds to TRBD1 (7 bases). The germline V and J ends were trimmed by 4 bases and 2 bases, with 12 bases remaining between them. Germline CDR1 is SGHTA and CDR2 is FQGNSA. The CDR3 consists of 14 residues. The CDR3 coding sequence is TGTGCCAGCAGCTCGCAGGGGGGACCCTACGAGCAGTACTTC. Translation: CASSSQGGPYEQYF.

The chain employs TRBV10-2 and TRBJ2-7; 11 nucleotides align to TRBD2. V shed 7 bases, J shed 7 bases, and the junction held 15 bases outside the gene matches. The CDR3 loop spans 16 amino acids. Germline V gene lookup returns CDR1 WSHSY and CDR2 SAAADI. The CDR3 nucleotides are TGCGCCAGCAATCCCGCAAGTAGCGGGAGGGCCCGGGAGCAGTACTTC. This gives the protein CASNPASSGRAREQYF.